One sample yielded the 3 T cell receptor beta chains listed below, sequenced in a study of cytomegalovirus exposure and HLA in healthy donors. Use of 60 Vbeta and 13 Jbeta primers characterized the PCR. This table comes from immunoSEQ multiplex PCR, and its TCRdb copy is limited to in-frame clones, with some not included. The top ten hold roughly 1.3% of the sample, which has roughly 100,000 clones, roughly three quarters seen once. The sample comprised PBMCs. Receptors were obtained from a man aged 40-49 years in good health and CMV-seronegative.

The V call is TRBV27, the J call TRBJ2-7; TRBD2 is a possible D gene (6 bases). Per germline, CDR1 MNHEY and CDR2 SMNVEV (reference sequence). Trimming shortened V by 5 bases and J by 1 base, and 12 bases separated the two germline ends. The length of the CDR3 is 14 residues. The CDR3 DNA sequence: TGTGCCAGCAGTCGTAGCGGATTGTCCTACGAGCAGTACTTC. Its protein product is CASSRSGLSYEQYF.

The rearrangement joins TRBV5-1 to TRBJ2-7; TRBD1 is a possible D gene (6 bases). The CDR3 contains 17 residues. Per germline, CDR1 SGHRS and CDR2 YFSETQ. V gave up 1 base and J gave up 1 base, with 18 bases separating them. The CDR3 region has the DNA TGCGCCAGCAGCTTGAGGGGACACCTTACTGGGTCCTACGAGCAGTACTTC. It is translated as CASSLRGHLTGSYEQYF.

This clone was seen only a few times. The chain couples TRBV5-1 to TRBJ1-6, with D possibly matching TRBD1 (6 bases). The ends were cut back, 4 bases at V and 7 bases at J, with 12 bases in the middle. This CDR3 is 14 amino acids long. Germline loops: CDR1 SGHRS, CDR2 YFSETQ. The CDR3 loop reads CASSQGGGNSPLHF. CDR3 coding DNA: TGCGCCAGCAGCCAGGGAGGGGGGAATTCACCCCTCCACTTT.